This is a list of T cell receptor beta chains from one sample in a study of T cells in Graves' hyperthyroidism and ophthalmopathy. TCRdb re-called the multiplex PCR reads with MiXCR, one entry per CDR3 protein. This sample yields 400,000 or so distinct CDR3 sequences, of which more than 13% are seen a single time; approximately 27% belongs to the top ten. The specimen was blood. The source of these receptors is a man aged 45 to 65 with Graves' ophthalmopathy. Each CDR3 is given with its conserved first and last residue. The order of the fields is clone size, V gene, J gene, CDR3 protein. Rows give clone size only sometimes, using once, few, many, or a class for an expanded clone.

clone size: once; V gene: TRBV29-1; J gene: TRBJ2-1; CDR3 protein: CSGGGGGGYNEQFF
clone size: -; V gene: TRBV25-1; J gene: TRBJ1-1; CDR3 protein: CASSESGTREGTEAFF
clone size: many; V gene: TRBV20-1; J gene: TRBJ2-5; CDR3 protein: CSASGRSGETQYF
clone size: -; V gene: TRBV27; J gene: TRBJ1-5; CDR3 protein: CASSLGFTNQPQHF
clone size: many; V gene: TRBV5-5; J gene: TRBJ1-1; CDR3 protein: CASSHRLGGNTEAFF
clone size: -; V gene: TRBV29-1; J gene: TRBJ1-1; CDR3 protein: CGVGMVYATEAFF
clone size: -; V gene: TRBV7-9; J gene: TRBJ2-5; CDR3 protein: CASGRSGQETQYF
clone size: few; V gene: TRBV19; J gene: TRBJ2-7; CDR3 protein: CASSSTIQADEQYF
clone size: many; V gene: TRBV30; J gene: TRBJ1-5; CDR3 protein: CAWSRDDQPQHF
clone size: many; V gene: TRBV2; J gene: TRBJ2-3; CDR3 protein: CASRGRGEDGDTQYF
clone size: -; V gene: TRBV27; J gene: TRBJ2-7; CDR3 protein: CASSRAATSSYEQYF
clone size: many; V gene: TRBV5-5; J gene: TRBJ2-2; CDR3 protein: CASSLEVAGGLTGELFF
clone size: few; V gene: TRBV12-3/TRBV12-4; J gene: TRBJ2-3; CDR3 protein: CASSFEPGRGDTQYF